This T cell receptor beta chain comes out of a study of shared clonotypes between healthy human individuals. Study information: Each donor's CD4 naive and CD4 memory cells filled three plates apiece, CD8 naive two, and CD8 memory one.

The naive CD8 population came from CD45RO-negative cells selected for CCR7, without terminally differentiated effector memory CD45RA+ cells. The authors distributed each subset's genomic DNA evenly over several immunoSEQ plates. Approximately 220 ng DNA, tens of thousands of T cell genomes, went into each sorted-subset replicate PCR. Data came from immunoSEQ multiplex PCR; TCRdb stores just in-frame clones and leaves some out. The table shows 550,000 to 600,000 clones, with roughly 98% occurring only once. The sequencing sample was made of naive CD8+ T cells sorted from blood. The TCR was taken from a man younger than 45 in good health.

The CDR3 is CAWSDGGPEAFF. The CDR3 nucleotides are TGTGCCTGGAGTGATGGGGGGCCTGAAGCTTTCTTT. The chain recombines TRBV30 with TRBJ1-1; the D gene is possibly TRBD1 (6 bases). V lost 1 base to trimming and J lost 6 bases, with 9 bases between them. The CDR3 sequence is 12 residues long. Germline lookup yields CDR1 GTSNPN and CDR2 SVGIG (reference sequence).